The next 30 T cell receptor beta chains were all read from a single sample in a study of technical replicates of blood from several donors. The assay was immunoSEQ multiplex PCR, and TCRdb's table has in-frame clones only and misses some. The repertoire has 65,000 to 85,000 clones, about 96% of them found once; the top ten carry roughly 0.3%. Source material: T cells isolated from PBMCs. The receptors shown here come from a human donor in good health.

J is TRBJ1-5 and V is TRBV19, with 8 nucleotides matching TRBD1. This CDR3 comprises 14 residues. Germline V gene sequence: CDR1 LNHDA, CDR2 SQIVND (reference sequence). Unmatched junction bases numbered 6, after V lost 3 bases and J lost 8 bases. CDR3 coding DNA: TGTGCCAGTAGTATGGGCAGGGGGCAGGAGCCCCAGCATTTT. The encoded protein is CASSMGRGQEPQHF.

The J gene is TRBJ2-3, the V gene TRBV27, with 11 bases aligning to TRBD2. CDR1 and CDR2 (germline): MNHEY, SMNVEV (reference sequence). Losses at the gene ends were 8 bases for V and 6 bases for J; bases not matched to a gene: 4. The CDR3 is 13 amino acids. Here the CDR3 DNA reads TGTGCCAGCGGGACTAGCGGATGGGATACGCAGTATTTT. This sequence encodes CASGTSGWDTQYF.

The V gene is TRBV30, the J gene TRBJ2-3, with a weak D call TRBD2 (5 bases). In germline, CDR1 is GTSNPN, CDR2 SVGIG (reference sequence). This CDR3 contains 12 residues. Trimming took 4 bases from V and 6 from J, leaving 11 bases between them. The CDR3 loop is CAWNTRADTQYF. The CDR3 bases are TGTGCCTGGAATACTAGGGCGGATACGCAGTATTTT.

The CDR3 loop reads CASSEEIAMWYGYTF. In nucleotides, the CDR3 is TGTGCCAGCAGTGAGGAGATAGCGATGTGGTATGGCTACACCTTC. J is TRBJ1-2 and V is TRBV2; D is unclear. The CDR3 has 15 amino acids. V was clipped by 3 bases and J by 5 bases, with 16 bases between them. Germline CDR1 SNHLY, CDR2 FYNNEI. The whole variable domain, remainder taken from reference TRBV2 and TRBJ1-2, is EPEVTQTPSHQVTQMGQEVILRCVPISNHLYFYWYRQILGQKVEFLVSFYNNEISEKSEIFDDQFSVERPDGSNFTLKIRSTKLEDSAMYFCASSEEIAMWYGYTFGSGTRLTVV.

The chain combines TRBV7-2 with TRBJ2-1; 7 bases fit TRBD2. Germline V gene lookup returns CDR1 SGHTA and CDR2 FQGNSA. CDR3 length equals 15 residues. V lost 7 bases and J lost 7; bases outside the gene matches: 13. The CDR3 nucleotides read TGTGCCAGCACCTTGCCTCTAGCGGAGCTTAATGAGCAGTTCTTC. Translating gives CASTLPLAELNEQFF.

The chain uses TRBV11-1 and TRBJ1-1, with a possible D match to TRBD1 (5 bases). This CDR3 has 15 amino acids. Trimming removed 2 bases at V and 10 bases at J, with 20 bases between. CDR1 SGHAT and CDR2 FQDESV come from the germline V gene (reference sequence). CDR3 nucleotides: TGTGCCAGCAGCTTAATCTTGGCAGGGCCCTCTGGAGCTTTCTTT. As protein: CASSLILAGPSGAFF.

The chain has TRBV5-4 and TRBJ1-4; the D gene is possibly TRBD1 (5 bases). Looked up from germline, CDR1 is SGHNT and CDR2 is YYREEE (reference sequence). The V end lost 3 bases, the J end lost 8 bases, and 8 bases lay between the germline ends. The CDR3 has 12 residues. Here the CDR3 reads CASSWGGEKLFF. The CDR3 DNA sequence: TGTGCCAGCAGCTGGGGGGGGGAAAAACTGTTTTTT.

This clone was recorded only once. The chain joins TRBV30 to TRBJ2-7; maybe TRBD2 (7 bases). V was shortened by 2 bases and J by 6 bases, with 11 bases between the two germline ends. Germline V gene lookup returns CDR1 GTSNPN and CDR2 SVGIG (reference sequence). The CDR3 runs to 12 residues. DNA of the CDR3: TGTGCCTGGAGTCGGGGGGCGGTCGAGCAGTACTTC. This sequence encodes CAWSRGAVEQYF.

This chain uses TRBV25-1 with TRBJ2-1; D remains unclear. The CDR3 consists of 12 residues. V was pared by 4 bases and J by 6 bases, with 7 bases between. Germline V gives CDR1 MGHDK, CDR2 SYGVNS. The CDR3 DNA reads as TGTGCCAGCAGTGTGAGGTTCAATGAGCAGTTCTTC. This translates into CASSVRFNEQFF.

The rearrangement links TRBV7-6 to TRBJ1-1; D unclear. CDR1 SGHVS and CDR2 FNYEAQ come from the germline V gene. The V gene lost 1 base and the J gene lost 1 base, with 7 bases spanning the gap. The CDR3 length is 14 residues. The CDR3: CASSLGAGNTEAFF. The CDR3 coding sequence is TGTGCCAGCAGCTTAGGGGCAGGGAACACTGAAGCTTTCTTT.

The rearrangement joins TRBV13 to TRBJ2-3; 7 nucleotides align to TRBD2. J was trimmed by 9 bases and V by 5 bases; bases with no gene match: 8. The CDR3 is 13 amino acids. Germline CDR1 is PRHDT and CDR2 is FYEKMQ (reference sequence). The CDR3 region is CASSMNGLVTQYF. The CDR3 DNA sequence: TGTGCCAGCAGCATGAATGGACTAGTGACGCAGTATTTT.

The sample holds a few counts of this clone. The CDR3, as DNA: TGCAGCGTTGACGTGAACACTGAAGCTTTCTTT. Encoded protein: CSVDVNTEAFF. This chain uses TRBV29-1 with TRBJ1-1; D is unresolved. V was pared by 3 bases and J by 0 bases, with 2 bases between. The CDR3 length is 11 residues. Germline assignment: CDR1 SQVTM and CDR2 ANQGSEA.

The chain employs TRBV27 and TRBJ2-1; tentative D call: TRBD2 (7 bases). Germline V gene lookup returns CDR1 MNHEY and CDR2 SMNVEV (reference sequence). The CDR3 is 15 residues long. Trimming removed 0 bases from V and 9 bases from J, with 15 bases in between. For the CDR3, the DNA is TGTGCCAGCAGTTTATCCGGGGGGCTTGCTACTGAGCAGTTCTTC. This translates into CASSLSGGLATEQFF.

This chain uses TRBV5-4 with TRBJ2-7, with no clear D. Trimming removed 2 bases from V and 1 base from J, with 7 bases in between. The CDR3 contains 13 residues. Looked up from germline, CDR1 is SGHNT and CDR2 is YYREEE (reference sequence). CDR3 DNA sequence: TGTGCCAGCAGCTTCGTAGAATCCTACGAGCAGTACTTC. Translated, it gives CASSFVESYEQYF.

The count of this clone is one. CDR3 nucleotides: TGTGCCAGCAGTCGGGGTTGGTCGGACATTCAGTACTTC. Translation gives CASSRGWSDIQYF. The V call is TRBV6-6, the J call TRBJ2-4, with TRBD2 as a possible D gene (5 bases). The V gene's germline CDR1 is MNHNY and CDR2 SVGAGI (reference sequence). The CDR3 runs 13 residues. The germline V and J ends were trimmed by 5 bases and 8 bases, with 13 bases remaining between them.

V and J are TRBV29-1 and TRBJ2-7; 13 bases align to TRBD2. The CDR3 loop spans 14 amino acids. Trimming cost V 4 bases and J 6 bases; bases outside gene matches: 6. Germline CDR1 reads SQVTM; CDR2 reads ANQGSEA. CDR3 region: CSVGARLAGGEQYF. The CDR3 DNA reads as TGCAGCGTTGGGGCCCGACTAGCGGGAGGCGAGCAGTACTTC.

The chain recombines TRBV7-9 with TRBJ2-1, with 8 bases identical to TRBD2. The CDR3 covers 12 residues. Germline loops: CDR1 SEHNR, CDR2 FQNEAQ (reference sequence). V lost 6 bases and J lost 9; bases outside the gene matches: 4. The chain's CDR3 is CASRPGLGEQFF. CDR3 in DNA: TGTGCCAGCAGACCGGGACTAGGTGAGCAGTTCTTC.

The chain combines TRBV6-1 with TRBJ1-3; no reliable D call. The CDR3 has 14 residues. Germline loops: CDR1 MNHNS, CDR2 SASEGT. Trimming took 1 base from V and 0 from J, leaving 4 bases between them. CDR3 bases: TGTGCCAGCAGTGAAGGACACTCTGGAAACACCATATATTTT. As protein: CASSEGHSGNTIYF.

This sequence joins TRBV9 and TRBJ2-7, with 7 bases that match TRBD2. This CDR3 has 16 residues. The germline gives CDR1 SGDLS, CDR2 YYNGEE. Trimming took 6 bases from V and 3 from J; bases not matched to a gene: 15. The CDR3 sequence: CASTRLGEGGFYEQYF. As DNA, the CDR3 is TGTGCCAGCACCCGCTTAGGGGAGGGAGGCTTCTACGAGCAGTACTTC.

V usage is TRBV7-3 and J usage is TRBJ2-7, with 8 bases matching TRBD1. J was trimmed by 2 bases and V by 6 bases; bases with no gene match: 6. CDR3 length: 14 amino acids. The germline CDR1 and CDR2 sequences are SGHTA and FQGTGA. This CDR3 is CASRKEQGAYEQYF. The CDR3, as DNA: TGTGCCAGCAGGAAGGAACAGGGGGCCTACGAGCAGTACTTC.

This rearrangement joins TRBV14 to TRBJ2-2; perhaps TRBD2 as D (5 bases). V was pared by 3 bases and J by 4 bases, with 12 bases between. Looked up from germline, CDR1 is SGHDN and CDR2 is FVKESK. CDR3 length equals 15 residues. The CDR3 protein is CASSHTSGLTGELFF. The DNA for the CDR3 is TGTGCCAGCAGCCATACTAGTGGGCTCACCGGGGAGCTGTTTTTT.

The table lists this clone with a count of one. V gene TRBV7-2 combines with J gene TRBJ1-2; 9 bases agree with TRBD1. The J segment lost 2 bases and the V segment lost 2 bases, leaving 3 bases of the junction unmatched. Looked up from germline, CDR1 is SGHTA and CDR2 is FQGNSA. The CDR3 runs 15 residues. The CDR3 nucleotides are TGTGCCAGCAGCTTAACAGGGGGCGCAAACTATGGCTACACCTTC. Protein product: CASSLTGGANYGYTF.

The chain couples TRBV7-6 to TRBJ2-5, with 8 bases lining up with TRBD1. Germline V gene sequence: CDR1 SGHVS, CDR2 FNYEAQ. This CDR3 contains 16 residues. Germline trimming cut 5 bases from V and 5 bases from J; bases unmatched to any gene: 13. Here the CDR3 DNA reads TGTGCCAGCAGCCGGACGAAAAGGACAGGGTGGGAGACCCAGTACTTC. This gives the protein CASSRTKRTGWETQYF.

The chain recombines TRBV6-5 with TRBJ2-1, with 8 bases fitting TRBD1. This CDR3 spans 14 amino acids. Germline lookup yields CDR1 MNHEY and CDR2 SVGAGI. J was trimmed by 2 bases and V by 8 bases; bases with no gene match: 5. In DNA, the CDR3 is TGTGCCAGCTCGCCGACAGGGGCCTACAATGAGCAGTTCTTC. This gives the protein CASSPTGAYNEQFF.

The genes are TRBV27 and TRBJ2-7; D is unresolved. V lost 3 bases and J 5 bases, leaving 14 bases between the germline ends. This CDR3 spans 14 amino acids. Germline lookup yields CDR1 MNHEY and CDR2 SMNVEV (reference sequence). The DNA for the CDR3 is TGTGCCAGCAGTTTTTCATCCGGGTTCAACGAGCAGTACTTC. As protein: CASSFSSGFNEQYF.

The chain combines TRBV5-1 with TRBJ2-2, with D possibly TRBD1 on 5 matching bases. Trimming stripped 2 bases from V and 0 bases from J, with 17 bases between. This CDR3 region has 18 residues. Germline V gives CDR1 SGHRS, CDR2 YFSETQ. This chain's CDR3 is CASSFPYRQRPNTGELFF. CDR3 DNA: TGCGCCAGCAGCTTCCCCTATCGACAGAGACCGAACACCGGGGAGCTGTTTTTT.

The chain employs TRBV4-1 and TRBJ2-3, with 7 bases identical to TRBD1. Losses at the gene ends were 4 bases for V and 4 bases for J; bases not matched to a gene: 5. Germline V gives CDR1 MGHRA, CDR2 YSYEKL. This CDR3 comprises 14 residues. The CDR3 DNA follows: TGCGCCAGCAGCCGCCGGGACAGCGCAGATACGCAGTATTTT. Translating gives CASSRRDSADTQYF.

The chain joins TRBV6-1 to TRBJ2-7, with 7 bases lining up with TRBD2. This CDR3 is built from 15 residues. Germline V gives CDR1 MNHNS, CDR2 SASEGT. V trimming: 1 base; J trimming: 2 bases; junction bases outside the gene matches: 5. As DNA, the CDR3 is TGTGCCAGCAGTGAAGGACTAGCAGACGCCTACGAGCAGTACTTC. Translation gives CASSEGLADAYEQYF.

The chain links TRBV4-1 to TRBJ2-1; tentatively, D is TRBD2 (6 bases). Trimming cost V 2 bases and J 3 bases, with 14 bases left between them. This CDR3 comprises 16 residues. Germline V gene sequence: CDR1 MGHRA, CDR2 YSYEKL. DNA for the CDR3: TGCGCCAGCAGCCAACCGCTCGCGGGGAACTACAATGAGCAGTTCTTC. Its translation is CASSQPLAGNYNEQFF.

This clone is a singleton in its sample. The rearrangement links TRBV11-2 to TRBJ1-1, with 10 positions matching TRBD1. CDR1 is SGHAT, CDR2 FQNNGV, per germline. This CDR3 comprises 16 residues. The V gene end was trimmed by 5 bases and the J gene end by 4 bases; junction bases not matched to a gene: 10. DNA of the CDR3: TGTGCCAGCAGCAAACCGGGACAGGGGATTTCCACTGAAGCTTTCTTT. Its protein product is CASSKPGQGISTEAFF.